The 9 T cell receptor beta chains listed next were all sequenced from one sample in a study of coeliac disease. The protocol was immunoSEQ multiplex PCR, while the TCRdb copy is restricted to in-frame clones and leaves out a portion. This table has almost 4,000 clones, approximately 50% appearing once. Sequencing was performed on lymphocytes from the gut lamina propria. The source is a man between 65 and 85 years old without celiac disease.

By proportion, this clone is large (0.1 to 1%). J is TRBJ1-2 and V is TRBV2; D unclear. Per germline, CDR1 SNHLY and CDR2 FYNNEI. The V end lost 6 bases, the J end lost 4 bases, and 12 bases lay between the germline ends. This CDR3 comprises 13 residues. CDR3 loop: CASSYGLSYGYTF. The CDR3 nucleotides read TGTGCCAGCAGCTACGGACTGAGCTATGGCTACACCTTC.

The sample holds one count of this clone. The chain combines TRBV7-6 with TRBJ2-2; perhaps TRBD1 as D (6 bases). CDR1 and CDR2 (germline): SGHVS, FNYEAQ. V was trimmed by 5 bases and J by 0 bases, leaving 10 bases between them. CDR3 length: 15 residues. As DNA, the CDR3 is TGTGCCAGCAGCGAAAACAGGGCGAACACCGGGGAGCTGTTTTTT. Its translation: CASSENRANTGELFF.

The table lists this clone with a few counts. The rearrangement joins TRBV5-5 to TRBJ2-5; a weak D match, TRBD2 (7 bases). CDR1 and CDR2 (germline): SGHKS, YYEKEE (reference sequence). The CDR3 has 16 residues. Trimming removed 0 bases from V and 5 bases from J, with 17 bases in between. CDR3 region: CASSLAGSGGQETQYF. In DNA form, the CDR3 reads TGTGCCAGCAGCTTGGCCGGGTCGGGGGGCCAGGAGACCCAGTACTTC.

The chain carries TRBV11-2 and TRBJ1-1; weak D call: TRBD1 (6 bases). The CDR3 totals 15 residues. Between the trimmed V and J ends, which lost 5 bases and 1 base, there was a span of 14 bases. Germline V CDR1 and CDR2: SGHAT, FQNNGV. In DNA form, the CDR3 reads TGTGCCAGCAGCCTAGGCCCCAGGGGGAACACTGAAGCTTTCTTT. Encoded protein: CASSLGPRGNTEAFF. Supplemented by reference TRBV11-2 and TRBJ1-1, the full variable domain reads EAGVAQSPRYKIIEKRQSVAFWCNPISGHATLYWYQQILGQGPKLLIQFQNNGVVDDSQLPKDRFSAERLKGVDSTLKIQPAKLEDSAVYLCASSLGPRGNTEAFFGQGTRLTVV.

In this sample, this clone turned up a few times. The J gene is TRBJ2-3, the V gene TRBV7-6, with TRBD1 matching over 9 bases. The CDR3 has 15 amino acids. With V trimmed by 5 bases and J by 5 bases, 8 bases remained unmatched. Germline values: CDR1 SGHVS, CDR2 FNYEAQ. CDR3: CASSARTGAGDTQYF. The CDR3 nucleotides read TGTGCCAGCAGCGCCCGGACAGGGGCGGGAGATACGCAGTATTTT.

The CDR3 bases are TGTGCCAGCAGTGAGTGGGCCTCGAACACTGAAGCTTTCTTT. This sequence encodes CASSEWASNTEAFF. This chain joins TRBV6-1 and TRBJ1-1; D is unclear. Looked up from germline, CDR1 is MNHNS and CDR2 is SASEGT. V shed 3 bases and J shed 1 base, with 9 bases lying between them. The CDR3 totals 14 residues.

The chain recombines TRBV5-1 with TRBJ2-1; 12 nucleotides align to TRBD2. Germline CDR1 and CDR2: SGHRS and YFSETQ. The CDR3 runs 17 residues. Losses at the gene ends were 2 bases for V and 7 bases for J; bases not matched to a gene: 10. The DNA for the CDR3 is TGCGCCAGCAGCTTCGGGACTAGCGGGTTGTACGAGAATGAGCAGTTCTTC. Translating gives CASSFGTSGLYENEQFF.

This clone was seen more than once but under ten times. DNA for the CDR3: TGTGCCAGCAGCAAAGAACGATACAGGGTTCGTCACGAGCAGTACTTC. This encodes CASSKERYRVRHEQYF. This rearrangement joins TRBV21-1 to TRBJ2-7; the DNA was not compared with TRBD1, the D call given in the table. TRBV21-1 is recorded as a pseudogene. There are 16 residues in the CDR3.

The chain recombines TRBV5-1 with TRBJ1-2, with TRBD1 identical over 8 bases. With V trimmed by 4 bases and J by 6 bases, 8 bases remained unmatched. Germline V CDR1 and CDR2: SGHRS, YFSETQ. This CDR3 contains 14 residues. The CDR3 loop is CASSGQGQGDGYTF. DNA for the CDR3: TGCGCCAGCAGCGGTCAAGGACAGGGCGATGGCTACACCTTC.